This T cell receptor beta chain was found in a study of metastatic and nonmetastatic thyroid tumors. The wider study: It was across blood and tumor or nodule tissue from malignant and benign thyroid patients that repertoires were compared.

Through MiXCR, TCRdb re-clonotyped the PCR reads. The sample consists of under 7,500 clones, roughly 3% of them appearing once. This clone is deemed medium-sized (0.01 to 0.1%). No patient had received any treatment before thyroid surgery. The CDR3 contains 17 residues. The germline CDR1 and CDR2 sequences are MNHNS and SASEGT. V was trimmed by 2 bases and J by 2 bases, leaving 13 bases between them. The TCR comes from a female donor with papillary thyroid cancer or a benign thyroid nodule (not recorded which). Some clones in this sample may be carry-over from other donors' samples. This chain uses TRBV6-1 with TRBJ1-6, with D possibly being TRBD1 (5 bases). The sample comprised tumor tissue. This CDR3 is CASSEFLGVAYNSPLHF. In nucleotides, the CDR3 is TGTGCCAGCAGTGAATTTTTGGGGGTCGCCTATAATTCACCCCTCCACTTT.